The T cell receptor (beta chain) described here comes from a study of T cells in Graves' hyperthyroidism and ophthalmopathy. The study, taken as a whole, reports: In the analysis, a 13 V-J model separated ophthalmopathy from stable hyperthyroidism.

Orbital computed tomography, thyroid ultrasound, serum thyroxine and TRAb, and clinical symptoms together informed the diagnoses. Cells are PBMCs isolated from more than 8.5 ml of fresh blood. Of note for this clonotype: The antigen remains undetermined.

There are 13 residues in the CDR3. Between the trimmed V and J ends, which lost 6 bases and 4 bases, there was a span of 11 bases. In germline, CDR1 is SNHLY, CDR2 FYNNEI. Amplification of TCR beta CDR3 regions was performed using RNA transcripts as template. First-round RT-PCR with HTBI primers amplified the TCR CDR3 region. TCRdb re-called the multiplex PCR reads with MiXCR, one entry per CDR3 protein. The sample yields roughly 710,000 distinct CDR3 sequences, roughly 32% seen once. The source of this sequence is a woman aged 40 to 50 with Graves' hyperthyroidism. The V and J genes are TRBV2 and TRBJ2-3; tentative D call: TRBD2 (6 bases). Sample: blood. The CDR3 protein is CASSSWGADTQYF. In DNA form, the CDR3 reads TGTGCCAGCAGCTCTTGGGGGGCAGATACGCAGTATTTT.